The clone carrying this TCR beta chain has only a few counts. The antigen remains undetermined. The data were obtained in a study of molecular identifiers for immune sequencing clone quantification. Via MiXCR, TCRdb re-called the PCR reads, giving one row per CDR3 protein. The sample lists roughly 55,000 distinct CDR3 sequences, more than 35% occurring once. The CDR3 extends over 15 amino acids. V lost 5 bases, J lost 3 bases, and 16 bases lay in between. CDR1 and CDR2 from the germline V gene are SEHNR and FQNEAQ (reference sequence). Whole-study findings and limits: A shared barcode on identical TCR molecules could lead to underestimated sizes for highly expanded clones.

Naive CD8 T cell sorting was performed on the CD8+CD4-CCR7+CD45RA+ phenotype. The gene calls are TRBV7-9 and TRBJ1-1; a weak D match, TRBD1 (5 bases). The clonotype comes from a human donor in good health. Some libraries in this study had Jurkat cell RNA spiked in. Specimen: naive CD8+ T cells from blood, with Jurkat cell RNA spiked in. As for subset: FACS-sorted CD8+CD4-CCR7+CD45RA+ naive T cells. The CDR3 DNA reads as TGTGCCAGCAGCCCCCTATACGGGGCTGACACTGAAGCTTTCTTT. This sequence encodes CASSPLYGADTEAFF.